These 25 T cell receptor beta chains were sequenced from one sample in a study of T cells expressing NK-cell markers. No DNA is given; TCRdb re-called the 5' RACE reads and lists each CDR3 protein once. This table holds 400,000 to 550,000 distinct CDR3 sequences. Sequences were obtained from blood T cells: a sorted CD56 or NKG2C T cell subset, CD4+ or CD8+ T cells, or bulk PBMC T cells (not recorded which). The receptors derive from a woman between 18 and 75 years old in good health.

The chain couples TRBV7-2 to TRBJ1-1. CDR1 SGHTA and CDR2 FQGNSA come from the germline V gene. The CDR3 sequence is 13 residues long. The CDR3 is CASNRNMNTEAFF.

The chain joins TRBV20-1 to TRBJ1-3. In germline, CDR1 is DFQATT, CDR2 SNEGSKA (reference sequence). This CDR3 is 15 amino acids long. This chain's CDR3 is CSASAGSNSGNTIYF.

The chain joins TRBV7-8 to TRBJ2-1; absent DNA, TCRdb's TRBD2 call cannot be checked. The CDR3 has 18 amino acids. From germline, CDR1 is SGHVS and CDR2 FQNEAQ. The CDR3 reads CASSLVPSLGGSYNEQFF.

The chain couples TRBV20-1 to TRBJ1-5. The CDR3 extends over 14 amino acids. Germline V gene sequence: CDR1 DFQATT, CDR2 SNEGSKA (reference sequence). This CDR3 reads CSARDTYSNQPQHF.

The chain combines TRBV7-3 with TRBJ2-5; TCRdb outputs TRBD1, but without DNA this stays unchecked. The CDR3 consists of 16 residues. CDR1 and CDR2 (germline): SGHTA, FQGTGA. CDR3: CASSTRGAGGMETQYF.

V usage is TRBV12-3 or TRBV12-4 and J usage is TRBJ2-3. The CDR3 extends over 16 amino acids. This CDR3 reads CASSKDRGSYTDTQYF.

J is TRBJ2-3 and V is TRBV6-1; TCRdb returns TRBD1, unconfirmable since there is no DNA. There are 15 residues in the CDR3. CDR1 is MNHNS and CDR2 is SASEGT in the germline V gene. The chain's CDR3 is CASMSTRVSTDTQYF.

CDR3 residues: CASRAGGTAYEQYF. The rearrangement links TRBV9 to TRBJ2-7; TCRdb picks TRBD1, but there is no DNA to check that call. The CDR3 has 14 residues. CDR1 and CDR2 from the germline V gene are SGDLS and YYNGEE.

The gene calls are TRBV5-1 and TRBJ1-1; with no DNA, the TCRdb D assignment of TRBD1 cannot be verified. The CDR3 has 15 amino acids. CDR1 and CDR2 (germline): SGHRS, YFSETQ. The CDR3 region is CASTQQGGLNTEAFF.

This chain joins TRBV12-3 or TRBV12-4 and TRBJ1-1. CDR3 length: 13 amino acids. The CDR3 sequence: CATSLLGNTEAFF.

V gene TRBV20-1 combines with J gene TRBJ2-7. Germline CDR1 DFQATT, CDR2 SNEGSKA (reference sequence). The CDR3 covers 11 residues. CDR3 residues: CSAKVVREQYF.

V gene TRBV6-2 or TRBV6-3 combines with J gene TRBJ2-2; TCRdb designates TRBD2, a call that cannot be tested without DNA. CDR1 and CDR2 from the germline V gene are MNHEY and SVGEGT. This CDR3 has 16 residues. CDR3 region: CASGQGGTSGTGELFF.

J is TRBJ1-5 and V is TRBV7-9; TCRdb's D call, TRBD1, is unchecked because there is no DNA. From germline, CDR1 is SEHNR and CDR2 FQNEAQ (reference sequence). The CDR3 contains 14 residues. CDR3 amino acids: CASSFLGGPQPQHF.

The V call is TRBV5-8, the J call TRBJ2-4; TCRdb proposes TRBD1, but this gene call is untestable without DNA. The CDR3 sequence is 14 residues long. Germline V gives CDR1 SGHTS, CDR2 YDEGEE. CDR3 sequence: CASSLWRGKNIQYF.

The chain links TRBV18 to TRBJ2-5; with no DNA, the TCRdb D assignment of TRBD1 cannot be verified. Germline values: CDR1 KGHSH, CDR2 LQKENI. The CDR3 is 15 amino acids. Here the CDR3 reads CASSRGRGPQETQYF.

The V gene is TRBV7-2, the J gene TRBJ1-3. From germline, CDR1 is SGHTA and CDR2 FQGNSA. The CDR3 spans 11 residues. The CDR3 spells CASEGEGTIYF.

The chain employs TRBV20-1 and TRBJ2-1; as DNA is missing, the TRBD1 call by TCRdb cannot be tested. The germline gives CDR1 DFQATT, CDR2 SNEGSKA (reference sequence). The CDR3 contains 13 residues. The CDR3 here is CSAPGARLYEQFF.

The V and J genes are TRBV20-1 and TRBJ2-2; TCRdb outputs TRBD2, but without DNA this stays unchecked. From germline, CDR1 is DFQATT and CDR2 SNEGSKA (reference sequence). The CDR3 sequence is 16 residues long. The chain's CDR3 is CSARDRGRSRTGELFF.

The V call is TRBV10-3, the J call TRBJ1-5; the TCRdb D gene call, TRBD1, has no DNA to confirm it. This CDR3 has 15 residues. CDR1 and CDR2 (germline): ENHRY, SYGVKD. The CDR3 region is CAISDLGKGSQPQHF.

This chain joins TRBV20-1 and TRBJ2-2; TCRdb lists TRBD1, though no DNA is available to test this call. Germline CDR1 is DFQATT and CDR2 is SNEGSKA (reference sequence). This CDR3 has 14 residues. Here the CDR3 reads CSARRDRNTGELFF.

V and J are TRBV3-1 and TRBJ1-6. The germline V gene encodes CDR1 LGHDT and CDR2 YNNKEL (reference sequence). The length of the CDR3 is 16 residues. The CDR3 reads CASSQVGGSYNSPLHF.

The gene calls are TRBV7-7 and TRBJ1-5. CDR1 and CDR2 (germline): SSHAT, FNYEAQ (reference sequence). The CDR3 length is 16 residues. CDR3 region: CASSFPRTVRNQPQHF.

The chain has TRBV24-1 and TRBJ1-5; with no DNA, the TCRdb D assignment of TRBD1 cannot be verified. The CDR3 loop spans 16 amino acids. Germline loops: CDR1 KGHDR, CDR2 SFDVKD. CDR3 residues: CATSELGQGRNQPQHF.

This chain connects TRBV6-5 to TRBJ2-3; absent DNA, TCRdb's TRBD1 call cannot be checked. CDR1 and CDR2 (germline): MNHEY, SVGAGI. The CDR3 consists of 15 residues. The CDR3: CASSLLAGARDTQYF.

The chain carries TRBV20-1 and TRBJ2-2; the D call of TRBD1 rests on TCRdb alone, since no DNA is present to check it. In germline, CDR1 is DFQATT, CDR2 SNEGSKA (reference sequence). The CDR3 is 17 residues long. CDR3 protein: CSAQRPGPPGDTGELFF.